This TCR beta chain was captured by sequencing in a study of blood T cell repertoires in COVID-19. Study background: From the United States, Italy and Spain came samples of acute and convalescent COVID-19. Sources were T cells, B-cell-depleted T cells, or PBMCs; the material itself was cDNA or gDNA.

This CDR3 is built from 14 residues. The germline CDR1 and CDR2 sequences are MNHEY and SMNVEV (reference sequence). The V end lost 7 bases, the J end lost 0 bases, and 13 bases lay between the germline ends. In the original processing: Reference gene primer amplification gave estimated nucleated cell counts. Some clones are missing from TCRdb's copy, which holds only in-frame ones; the method was immunoSEQ multiplex PCR. The V and J calls and clone size were taken over from that table, and D and trimming were inferred from the DNA. The profile shows approximately 260,000 clones, approximately 91% of them singletons.

The origin of this receptor is a woman aged 40 to 49 who had recovered from COVID-19. Sequencing was done on a sample of peripheral blood. The rearrangement links TRBV27 to TRBJ2-7, with D hard to call. The CDR3 region is CASTVSYSSYEQYF. The CDR3 nucleotides are TGTGCCAGCACCGTTTCCTACAGCTCCTACGAGCAGTACTTC.